This T cell receptor (beta chain) was retrieved from a study of beta chain features in type 1 diabetes. This clone was observed a handful of times. The germline V gene has CDR1 SNHLY and CDR2 FYNNEI. CDR3 length: 12 amino acids. Trimming removed 8 bases at V and 7 bases at J, with 15 bases between. Only one heparinised blood draw was taken per donor, and its volume averaged approximately 100 mL. TCRB transcripts that were expressed got sequenced, as all of the isolated RNA had been reverse transcribed. Sequenced by immunoSEQ multiplex PCR; TCRdb stores in-frame clones only, minus some. This sample yields under 400,000 clones, of which roughly 21% are seen a single time; around 0.044% belongs to the top ten.

This sequence was found in a woman younger than 30 in good health. Sequencing was done on a sample of naive CD4+ T cells from blood. The chain recombines TRBV2 with TRBJ2-7; D is perhaps TRBD1 (7 bases). CDR3 residues: CASLSPGGEQYF. The CDR3 DNA is TGTGCCAGCTTATCCCCAGGGGGGGAGCAGTACTTC.